Following are 18 T cell receptor beta chains from one sample sequenced in a study of blood T cell repertoires in COVID-19. Measured with immunoSEQ multiplex PCR; TCRdb has only the in-frame clones, and not every one. This table has some 110,000 clones, around 76% appearing once. The source material was peripheral blood. Receptors were obtained from a man older than 75 with COVID-19, enrolled during active disease.

The V call is TRBV28, the J call TRBJ2-7; TRBD2 matches at 7 bases. The germline gives CDR1 MDHEN, CDR2 SYDVKM. The CDR3 runs to 12 residues. V shed 4 bases and J 5 bases; nucleotides not matched to a gene: 2. The chain's CDR3 is CASSSGLDEQYF. The CDR3 DNA is TGTGCCAGCAGTTCAGGACTAGACGAGCAGTACTTC.

The rearrangement joins TRBV15 to TRBJ2-7; 12 positions match TRBD1. V lost 5 bases, J lost 5 bases, and 7 bases stayed unmatched. Per the germline V gene, CDR1 is LNHNV and CDR2 is YYDKDF (reference sequence). The CDR3 is 15 amino acids. DNA for the CDR3: TGTGCCACCAGCTGGGGACAGGGGGCAATCGACGAGCAGTACTTC. Translated: CATSWGQGAIDEQYF. Together with reference TRBV15 and TRBJ2-7, the CDR3 gives the full variable domain: DAMVIQNPRYQVTQFGKPVTLSCSQTLNHNVMYWYQQKSSQAPKLLFHYYDKDFNNEADTPDNFQSRRPNTSFCFLDIRSPGLGDTAMYLCATSWGQGAIDEQYFGPGTRLTVT.

This clone has a handful of counts. This sequence joins TRBV6-2 or TRBV6-3 and TRBJ2-7; 14 bases are a match to TRBD2. The CDR3 consists of 16 residues. Germline values: CDR1 MNHEY, CDR2 SVGEGT. The J segment lost 11 bases and the V segment lost 3 bases, leaving 12 bases of the junction unmatched. The CDR3 nucleotides read TGTGCCAGCAGTTATTTCGCGCCGGGACTAGCGGGAGTTAAGTACTTC. Its translation is CASSYFAPGLAGVKYF.

The J gene is TRBJ2-5, the V gene TRBV9; D is perhaps TRBD2 (5 bases). V was shortened by 0 bases and J by 4 bases, with 16 bases between the two germline ends. This CDR3 has 16 residues. Germline lookup yields CDR1 SGDLS and CDR2 YYNGEE. The chain's CDR3 is CASSVESGVAGETQYF. The DNA for the CDR3 is TGTGCCAGCAGCGTAGAGTCTGGGGTTGCGGGAGAGACCCAGTACTTC.

The chain joins TRBV11-2 to TRBJ2-7; D uncertain. Looked up from germline, CDR1 is SGHAT and CDR2 is FQNNGV. The length of the CDR3 is 12 residues. Trimming pared 5 bases from V and 5 bases from J, leaving 10 bases between. The CDR3 region is CASSLTSDEQYF. The CDR3 bases are TGTGCCAGCAGCCTAACGAGTGACGAGCAGTACTTC. Filled out from reference TRBV11-2 and TRBJ2-7, the complete variable domain reads EAGVAQSPRYKIIEKRQSVAFWCNPISGHATLYWYQQILGQGPKLLIQFQNNGVVDDSQLPKDRFSAERLKGVDSTLKIQPAKLEDSAVYLCASSLTSDEQYFGPGTRLTVT.

The rearrangement uses TRBV18 and TRBJ2-2, with 9 bases aligning to TRBD1. CDR1 KGHSH and CDR2 LQKENI come from the germline V gene. This CDR3 is 15 amino acids long. The junction had 2 bases not matched to a gene; V was cut back by 5 bases and J by 1 base. The CDR3 DNA is TGTGCCAGCTCAGCGGGACAGGGGAACACCGGGGAGCTGTTTTTT. Its translation: CASSAGQGNTGELFF.

V is TRBV7-2 and J is TRBJ1-4, with unresolved D. Germline V gives CDR1 SGHTA, CDR2 FQGNSA. Between the trimmed V and J ends, which lost 4 bases and 2 bases, there was a span of 8 bases. There are 14 residues in the CDR3. The CDR3 DNA is TGTGCCAGCAGCTCGGGTGGGACTAATGAAAAACTGTTTTTT. Translation gives CASSSGGTNEKLFF.

The J gene is TRBJ1-2, the V gene TRBV10-3; 9 bases agree with TRBD1. From germline, CDR1 is ENHRY and CDR2 SYGVKD. The CDR3 is 17 residues long. J lost 4 bases, V lost 5 bases, and 14 bases had no gene match. CDR3 sequence (DNA): TGTGCCATCAGTCGGGACAGGGCGAGGTCGGGAGGCTATGGCTACACCTTC. It encodes CAISRDRARSGGYGYTF.

V usage is TRBV18 and J usage is TRBJ1-5; TRBD1 agrees at 7 bases. The CDR3 is made up of 13 amino acids. The germline gives CDR1 KGHSH, CDR2 LQKENI. J gave up 8 bases and V 3 bases, and 4 bases lay outside the gene matches. DNA for the CDR3: TGTGCCAGCTCACCTGGGACAGTTGAGCCCCAGCATTTT. The encoded protein is CASSPGTVEPQHF.

The chain joins TRBV28 to TRBJ1-6, with TRBD1 matching 9 bases. J was trimmed by 12 bases and V by 3 bases; bases with no gene match: 9. This CDR3 is built from 15 residues. CDR1 is MDHEN, CDR2 SYDVKM, per germline. CDR3 in DNA: TGTGCCAGCAGTTTGAAGGGACAGGGCATTCTACCCCTCCACTTT. This encodes CASSLKGQGILPLHF. Based on the CDR3 plus reference TRBV28 and TRBJ1-6, the full variable domain is DVKVTQSSRYLVKRTGEKVFLECVQDMDHENMFWYRQDPGLGLRLIYFSYDVKMKEKGDIPEGYSVSREKKERFSLILESASTNQTSMYLCASSLKGQGILPLHFGNGTRLTVT.

The V and J genes are TRBV7-9 and TRBJ2-3; 7 bases line up with TRBD2. There are 17 residues in the CDR3. Germline V gene lookup returns CDR1 SEHNR and CDR2 FQNEAQ (reference sequence). J gave up 2 bases and V 2 bases, and 10 bases lay outside the gene matches. CDR3 residues: CASSLYLAGAYTDTQYF. CDR3 in DNA: TGTGCCAGCAGCTTATATTTAGCGGGTGCCTACACAGATACGCAGTATTTT.

This clone is a singleton in its sample. The chain couples TRBV3-1 (or the pseudogene TRBV3-2) to TRBJ2-3; TRBD2 agrees at 10 bases. After removal of 0 bases from V and 4 bases from J, the junction contained 7 bases not matched to a gene. This CDR3 has 17 residues. CDR1 and CDR2 (germline): LGHDT, YNNKEL (reference sequence). CDR3 sequence: CASSQDLLAGVADTQYF. CDR3 sequence (DNA): TGTGCCAGCAGCCAAGATCTCCTAGCGGGAGTCGCAGATACGCAGTATTTT.

This sequence joins TRBV5-1 and TRBJ2-2; 8 positions agree with TRBD2. This CDR3 is built from 22 residues. Germline V gene data show CDR1 as SGHRS and CDR2 as YFSETQ. With 1 base clipped from V and 1 base from J, the junction kept 21 bases outside the gene matches. The CDR3 sequence is CASSLPGTWSGRSQRNTGELFF. In nucleotides, the CDR3 is TGCGCCAGCAGCTTGCCGGGGACGTGGAGCGGGAGATCCCAAAGGAACACCGGGGAGCTGTTTTTT.

The chain couples TRBV5-4 to TRBJ2-1; 14 bases map to TRBD2. The length of the CDR3 is 15 residues. Germline assignment: CDR1 SGHNT and CDR2 YYREEE (reference sequence). V lost 4 bases and J lost 12; bases outside the gene matches: 9. CDR3 loop: CASSPGLAGAAGQFF. The CDR3 DNA sequence: TGTGCCAGCAGCCCGGGACTAGCGGGAGCCGCGGGGCAGTTCTTC. The full variable domain, in which reference TRBV5-4 and TRBJ2-1 provide the parts outside the CDR3, is ETGVTQSPTHLIKTRGQQVTLRCSSQSGHNTVSWYQQALGQGPQFIFQYYREEENGRGNFPPRFSGLQFPNYSSELNVNALELDDSALYLCASSPGLAGAAGQFFGPGTRLTVL.

Here the CDR3 reads CASSYRSISSYEQYF. In DNA form, the CDR3 reads TGTGCCAGCAGTTACAGAAGTATTAGCTCCTACGAGCAGTACTTC. This chain connects TRBV27 to TRBJ2-7; D uncertain. CDR1 is MNHEY and CDR2 is SMNVEV in the germline V gene (reference sequence). Deletions cut 4 bases from V and 0 bases from J, with 13 bases between. The CDR3 length is 15 residues.

V and J are TRBV12-3 or TRBV12-4 and TRBJ2-7; D is uncertain. Trimming left V 6 bases short and J 5 bases short, with 11 bases between. The CDR3 has 12 amino acids. The CDR3 loop reads CASSPYADEQYF. CDR3 coding DNA: TGTGCCAGCAGCCCCTACGCGGACGAGCAGTACTTC.

V usage is TRBV30 and J usage is TRBJ1-2; 11 nucleotides line up with TRBD1. CDR1 is GTSNPN, CDR2 SVGIG, per germline (reference sequence). This CDR3 contains 18 residues. Trimming took 3 bases from V and 0 from J; bases not matched to a gene: 12. Here the CDR3 reads CAWSRMRDRGIPNYGYTF. CDR3 DNA: TGTGCCTGGAGCCGAATGAGGGACAGGGGGATTCCTAACTATGGCTACACCTTC.

This chain joins TRBV19 and TRBJ2-6; D uncertain. Trimming left V 7 bases short and J 4 bases short, with 8 bases between. Germline CDR1 reads LNHDA; CDR2 reads SQIVND (reference sequence). This CDR3 is built from 13 residues. For the CDR3, the DNA is TGTGCCAGTACCCCCCAAGGGGCCAACGTCCTGACTTTC. This encodes CASTPQGANVLTF. Filled out from reference TRBV19 and TRBJ2-6, the complete variable domain reads DGGITQSPKYLFRKEGQNVTLSCEQNLNHDAMYWYRQDPGQGLRLIYYSQIVNDFQKGDIAEGYSVSREKKESFPLTVTSAQKNPTAFYLCASTPQGANVLTFGAGSRLTVL.